The sequence of this TCR beta chain was determined in a study of blood T cell repertoires in COVID-19. Study background: From the United States, Italy and Spain came samples of acute and convalescent COVID-19. In each case, the material was cDNA or gDNA derived from T cells, B-cell-depleted T cells, or PBMCs.

Authors' processing steps: Reference gene primer amplification yielded estimated nucleated cell counts. Sequencing was performed with immunoSEQ multiplex PCR; in TCRdb, only in-frame clones are kept and a portion is missing. That table gives V, J and clone size, and the DNA gave D and trimming. Found here are under 200,000 clones, roughly 91% of them singletons; the top ten hold roughly 5.5%. The sample comprised peripheral blood. The clonotype was recovered from a man in his forties or fifties with active or convalescent COVID-19.

CDR3 residues: CAWSVWTGGYWDTEAFF. As DNA, the CDR3 is TGTGCCTGGAGTGTGTGGACAGGGGGATATTGGGACACTGAAGCTTTCTTT. This chain connects TRBV30 to TRBJ1-1, with TRBD1 identical over 10 bases. The germline V gene encodes CDR1 GTSNPN and CDR2 SVGIG (reference sequence). This CDR3 comprises 17 residues. The V and J ends lost 0 bases and 3 bases, in that order; junction bases with no gene match: 10.